The 30 T cell receptor beta chains presented below share a single source sample, sequenced in a study of Graves' ophthalmopathy and Graves' hyperthyroidism. The sequenced template was RNA, covering the TCR beta CDR3 region. HTBI-primed first-round RT-PCR preceded second-round multiplex PCR. Each CDR3 protein is one row after TCRdb ran MiXCR on the multiplex PCR reads. This repertoire shows hundreds of thousands of distinct CDR3 sequences, over 40% found once; its top ten account for around 3.3%. Source material: peripheral blood. All receptors come from an adult man with Graves' ophthalmopathy.

This clonotype came up many times. The rearrangement uses TRBV7-6 and TRBJ1-4; D gene unclear. The germline gives CDR1 SGHVS, CDR2 FNYEAQ. Trimming took 5 bases from V and 7 from J, leaving 11 bases between them. There are 13 residues in the CDR3. CDR3 protein: CASSLSWGEKLFF. CDR3 nucleotides: TGTGCCAGCAGCCTCTCCTGGGGTGAAAAACTGTTTTTT.

To note about this clonotype: An end of the junction does not agree with germline; a read error may underlie this. The chain uses TRBV12-3 or TRBV12-4 and TRBJ2-7, with TRBD1 identical over 8 bases. The J call is in doubt because the DNA end fits TRBJ2-4 better. This CDR3 is 14 amino acids long. CDR3 in DNA: TGTACCAGCAGTTTTGACAGGGGAGAGGACATTCAGTACTTC. Translation: CTSSFDRGEDIQYF.

V and J are TRBV20-1 and TRBJ2-7, with 15 bases aligning to TRBD2. V gave up 6 bases and J gave up 0 bases; unmatched junction bases: 9. From germline, CDR1 is DFQATT and CDR2 SNEGSKA (reference sequence). The CDR3 extends over 17 amino acids. The CDR3 spells CSATGLAGGGSSYEQYF. For the CDR3, the DNA is TGCAGTGCAACTGGACTAGCGGGGGGGGGAAGCTCCTACGAGCAGTACTTC.

This chain connects TRBV20-1 to TRBJ1-4; tentatively, D is TRBD1 (6 bases). CDR1 is DFQATT, CDR2 SNEGSKA, per germline (reference sequence). The V end lost 2 bases, the J end lost 2 bases, and 9 bases lay between the germline ends. The CDR3 extends over 14 amino acids. Here the CDR3 reads CSARQGLTNEKLFF. CDR3 coding DNA: TGCAGTGCTAGACAGGGGCTTACTAATGAAAAACTGTTTTTT.

Concerning this clonotype: Given a much more abundant clone one base away, this may be a read error. The chain carries TRBV10-3 and TRBJ2-5; unclear D gene. Germline CDR1 is ENHRY and CDR2 is SYGVKD. CDR3 size: 16 residues. The V end lost 2 bases, the J end lost 5 bases, and 18 bases lay between the germline ends. The CDR3 sequence: CAISELASGVSETQYF. The CDR3 region has the DNA TGTGCCATCAGTGAGCTCGCTTCGGGCGTTTCCGAGACCCAGTACTTC.

This chain links TRBV9 with TRBJ1-4; D might be TRBD1 (6 bases). Per germline, CDR1 SGDLS and CDR2 YYNGEE. The CDR3 loop spans 17 amino acids. V was cut by 2 bases and J by 4 bases, with 18 bases left in between. CDR3 sequence reads: CASSVRPEGGNNEKLFF. CDR3 DNA: TGTGCCAGCAGCGTTAGACCCGAGGGGGGCAATAATGAAAAACTGTTTTTT.

In this sample, this clonotype turned up many times. This chain connects TRBV12-3 or TRBV12-4 to TRBJ1-2, with no clear D. V was shortened by 2 bases and J by 5 bases, with 15 bases between the two germline ends. The CDR3 length is 15 residues. DNA of the CDR3: TGTGCCAGCAGTTTAACCCCGGCAGGAGAATATGGCTACACCTTC. Translating gives CASSLTPAGEYGYTF.

The J gene is TRBJ2-5, the V gene TRBV12-3 or TRBV12-4, with D perhaps being TRBD1 or TRBD2 (6 bases each). The CDR3 is made up of 17 amino acids. The V end lost 2 bases, the J end lost 5 bases, and 21 bases lay between the germline ends. This CDR3 is CASSLRGVAGAGETQYF. Written as DNA, the CDR3 is TGTGCCAGCAGTTTAAGGGGGGTCGCAGGCGCCGGGGAGACCCAGTACTTC.

In this sample, this clonotype turned up a few times. V is TRBV5-6 and J is TRBJ2-5; D uncertain. The V gene's germline CDR1 is SGHDT and CDR2 YYEEEE. The length of the CDR3 is 17 residues. Trimming took 2 bases from V and 3 from J, leaving 20 bases between them. This CDR3 is CASSFIVGGPVKETQYF. The DNA of the CDR3 is TGTGCCAGCAGCTTCATAGTTGGTGGTCCAGTAAAAGAGACCCAGTACTTC.

The chain employs TRBV9 and TRBJ1-2; TRBD1 is a possible D gene (5 bases). Trimming took 3 bases from V and 2 from J, leaving 11 bases between them. Germline lookup yields CDR1 SGDLS and CDR2 YYNGEE. CDR3 length: 14 residues. CDR3 DNA: TGTGCCAGCAGCGGGGGCGGGGACAACTATGGCTACACCTTC. This codes for CASSGGGDNYGYTF.

In regard to this clonotype: A much larger clone lies one base from this, so it may be a read error. J is TRBJ2-7 and V is TRBV19; no reliable D call. The V end was cut by 5 bases, the J end by 5 bases, with 16 bases between. Germline assignment: CDR1 LNHDA and CDR2 SQIVND (reference sequence). The CDR3 sequence is 14 residues long. The CDR3 loop reads CASSSSAWGNEQYF. The CDR3 DNA follows: TGTGCCAGTAGTTCATCGGCGTGGGGAAACGAGCAGTACTTC.

Many counts were recorded for this clonotype. V gene TRBV2 combines with J gene TRBJ1-1, with a possible D match to TRBD1 (6 bases). Trimming left V 7 bases short and J 3 bases short, with 6 bases between. Germline loops: CDR1 SNHLY, CDR2 FYNNEI. This CDR3 has 11 amino acids. In DNA, the CDR3 is TGTGCCAGCACAGGGGACACTGAAGCTTTCTTT. This encodes CASTGDTEAFF.

This clonotype was counted between two and nine times. The V and J genes are TRBV9 and TRBJ2-7, with TRBD1 matching 7 bases. This CDR3 region has 14 residues. V lost 1 base to trimming and J lost 3 bases; unmatched junction nucleotides: 4. Germline assignment: CDR1 SGDLS and CDR2 YYNGEE. The CDR3 DNA reads TGTGCCAGCAGCGTACAAGGGGGCAACTACGAGCAGTACTTC. Translated: CASSVQGGNYEQYF.

In this sample, this clonotype turned up many times. V and J are TRBV30 and TRBJ2-5; 9 bases are shared with TRBD2. This CDR3 spans 15 amino acids. V dropped 1 base and J dropped 3; count of bases not matched to a gene: 6. Per germline, CDR1 GTSNPN and CDR2 SVGIG (reference sequence). CDR3 sequence reads: CAWSGGSGGKETQYF. The CDR3 DNA is TGTGCCTGGAGTGGGGGTAGCGGGGGAAAAGAGACCCAGTACTTC.

Only a few counts were recorded for this clonotype. The chain links TRBV6-5 to TRBJ1-3; no reliable D call. The CDR3 consists of 17 residues. Trimming left V 1 base short and J 1 base short, with 14 bases between. Germline V gene data show CDR1 as MNHEY and CDR2 as SVGAGI. This CDR3 is CASSYLGRETSGNTIYF. The CDR3 nucleotides are TGTGCCAGCAGTTACTTGGGTCGGGAGACTTCTGGAAACACCATATATTTT.

The V and J genes are TRBV20-1 and TRBJ1-5; the D is unclear. CDR3 size: 11 residues. V dropped 2 bases and J dropped 13 bases, with 12 bases sitting between them. The germline gives CDR1 DFQATT, CDR2 SNEGSKA (reference sequence). The CDR3 DNA reads TGCAGTGCTAGAACGGACGGTACACAGCATTTT. Translated: CSARTDGTQHF.

The chain uses TRBV2 and TRBJ2-5; 8 positions agree with TRBD2. CDR1 and CDR2 from the germline V gene are SNHLY and FYNNEI. This CDR3 comprises 15 residues. The V segment lost 6 bases and the J segment 0 bases; nucleotides outside the gene matches: 6. As DNA, the CDR3 is TGTGCCAGCAGATTCGGGGGGGAATACCAAGAGACCCAGTACTTC. It specifies CASRFGGEYQETQYF. The whole variable domain, filled in from reference TRBV2 and TRBJ2-5, reads EPEVTQTPSHQVTQMGQEVILRCVPISNHLYFYWYRQILGQKVEFLVSFYNNEISEKSEIFDDQFSVERPDGSNFTLKIRSTKLEDSAMYFCASRFGGEYQETQYFGPGTRLLVL.

CDR3: CASSLVTYAGTGIGRLFF. The DNA of the CDR3 is TGTGCCAGCAGCTTAGTCACCTACGCGGGGACAGGAATCGGTCGACTGTTTTTT. The chain uses TRBV25-1 and TRBJ1-4, with TRBD1 matching 8 bases. The junction had 25 bases not matched to a gene; V was cut back by 6 bases and J by 13 bases. The CDR3 is made up of 18 amino acids. The germline V gene encodes CDR1 MGHDK and CDR2 SYGVNS.

The table lists this clonotype with many counts. V and J are TRBV10-3 and TRBJ1-1; D is uncertain. V lost 0 bases and J lost 3, with 11 bases in between. Germline V gives CDR1 ENHRY, CDR2 SYGVKD. The CDR3 contains 15 residues. CDR3 residues: CAISESSNRDTEAFF. CDR3 sequence (DNA): TGTGCCATCAGTGAGTCTAGTAACCGCGACACTGAAGCTTTCTTT.

The V and J genes are TRBV4-1 and TRBJ1-2; maybe TRBD1 (5 bases). From germline, CDR1 is MGHRA and CDR2 YSYEKL. The CDR3 totals 15 residues. Trimming stripped 5 bases from V and 2 bases from J, with 15 bases between. The CDR3 coding sequence is TGCGCCAGCAGCTCGAGACGGGGCGAAAACTATGGCTACACCTTC. Protein product: CASSSRRGENYGYTF.

Notes on this clonotype: At one of its ends the junction is not consistent with the germline gene, which may arise from a read error. The chain employs TRBV7-9 and TRBJ2-7; 11 nucleotides align to TRBD2. Germline lookup yields CDR1 SEHNR and CDR2 FQNEAQ (reference sequence). CDR3 length: 18 residues. The CDR3 loop reads CASSLAGGNLLYSYEQYF. In DNA form, the CDR3 reads TGTGCCAGCAGCCTAGCGGGAGGAAACCTACTGTACTCTTACGAGCAGTACTTC.

The V call is TRBV30, the J call TRBJ1-1; 8 positions match TRBD1. With V trimmed by 7 bases and J by 8 bases, 9 bases remained unmatched. Germline-derived CDR1 and CDR2 are GTSNPN and SVGIG (reference sequence). The CDR3 sequence is 12 residues long. The CDR3 nucleotides read TGTGCCTCGTCGGGACAGGAGCTAGAAGCTTTCTTT. It yields the protein CASSGQELEAFF.

A note on this clonotype: One junction end disagrees with the germline gene, perhaps due to a read error. The V call is TRBV11-1, the J call TRBJ2-2; 10 nucleotides align to TRBD1. This CDR3 spans 16 amino acids. Germline V CDR1 and CDR2: SGHAT, FQDESV (reference sequence). The CDR3 spells CASSFGQGVYTGELLF. The CDR3 bases are TGTGCCAGCAGCTTCGGACAGGGGGTGTACACCGGGGAGCTGCTTTTT. The full variable domain, in which reference TRBV11-1 and TRBJ2-2 provide the parts outside the CDR3, is EAEVAQSPRYKITEKSQAVAFWCDPISGHATLYWYRQILGQGPELLVQFQDESVVDDSQLPKDRFSAERLKGVDSTLKIQPAELGDSAMYLCASSFGQGVYTGELLFGEGSRLTVL.

This rearrangement joins TRBV7-3 to TRBJ1-3; unclear D gene. CDR3 size: 17 residues. Germline V lookup: CDR1 SGHTA, CDR2 FQGTGA. The V gene lost 1 base and the J gene lost 8 bases, with 21 bases spanning the gap. The DNA of the CDR3 is TGTGCCAGCAGCTTAAGTGGACCACCAAGGGATGGCTACACCATATATTTT. The encoded protein is CASSLSGPPRDGYTIYF.

V and J are TRBV10-3 and TRBJ1-5; the D gene is possibly TRBD1 (6 bases). The CDR3 extends over 14 amino acids. Germline V lookup: CDR1 ENHRY, CDR2 SYGVKD. Trimming removed 6 bases at V and 0 bases at J, with 9 bases between. CDR3 sequence reads: CAIRGGISNQPQHF. The CDR3, as DNA: TGTGCCATCAGGGGGGGCATTAGCAATCAGCCCCAGCATTTT.

The V call is TRBV7-8, the J call TRBJ2-7; tentative D call: TRBD1 (5 bases). The CDR3 extends over 12 amino acids. Germline CDR1 and CDR2: SGHVS and FQNEAQ. V lost 1 base and J 7 bases, leaving 8 bases between the germline ends. As DNA, the CDR3 is TGTGCCAGCAGCTTAGTTCGGACAGAGCAGTACTTC. This codes for CASSLVRTEQYF.

J is TRBJ2-7 and V is TRBV11-1; possibly TRBD2 for D (6 bases). This CDR3 is built from 13 residues. CDR1 is SGHAT and CDR2 is FQDESV in the germline V gene (reference sequence). Trimming removed 5 bases at V and 6 bases at J, with 14 bases between. The CDR3 sequence: CASSVAEGGEQYF. CDR3 DNA sequence: TGTGCCAGCAGCGTTGCGGAGGGAGGCGAGCAGTACTTC.

Points on this clonotype: A much larger clonotype is one base distant, so this may be a read error. The J gene is TRBJ1-3, the V gene TRBV6-2 or TRBV6-3; D is ambiguous. Germline V gives CDR1 MNHEY, CDR2 SVGEGT. The CDR3 spans 16 residues. CDR3 DNA: TGTGCCAGCACATCACTGGACGGGCTCTCTGGAAACACCGTATATTTT. The encoded protein is CASTSLDGLSGNTVYF.

The table lists this clonotype with many counts. This chain joins TRBV12-3 or TRBV12-4 and TRBJ2-5; no definite D call. V shed 6 bases and J shed 0 bases, with 14 bases lying between them. The CDR3 covers 15 residues. For the CDR3, the DNA is TGTGCCAGCAGCCCCCCGTCGTGGTACCAAGAGACCCAGTACTTC. Amino acids: CASSPPSWYQETQYF.

This clonotype has ten or more counts. The chain is built from TRBV7-9 and TRBJ1-4; D gene unclear. The germline V gene encodes CDR1 SEHNR and CDR2 FQNEAQ (reference sequence). The CDR3 consists of 14 residues. The V end lost 4 bases, the J end lost 5 bases, and 11 bases lay between the germline ends. Here the CDR3 reads CASSSSGFNEKLFF. In nucleotides, the CDR3 is TGTGCCAGCAGCTCTTCGGGGTTCAATGAAAAACTGTTTTTT.